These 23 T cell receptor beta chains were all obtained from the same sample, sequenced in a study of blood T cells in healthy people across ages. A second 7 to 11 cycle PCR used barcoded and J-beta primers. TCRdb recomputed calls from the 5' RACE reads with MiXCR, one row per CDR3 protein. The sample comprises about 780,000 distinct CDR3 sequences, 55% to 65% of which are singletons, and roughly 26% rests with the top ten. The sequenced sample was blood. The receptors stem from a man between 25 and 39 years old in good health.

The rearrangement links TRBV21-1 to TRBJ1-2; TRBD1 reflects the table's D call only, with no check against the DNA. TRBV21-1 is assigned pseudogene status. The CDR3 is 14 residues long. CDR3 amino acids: CASSKGRTAGGYTF. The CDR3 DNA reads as TGTGCCAGCAGCAAAGGTCGGACAGCCGGCGGCTACACCTTC.

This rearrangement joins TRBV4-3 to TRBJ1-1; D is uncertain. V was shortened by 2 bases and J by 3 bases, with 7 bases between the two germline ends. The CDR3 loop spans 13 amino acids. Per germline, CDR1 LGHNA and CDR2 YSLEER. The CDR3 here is CASSQSADTEAFF. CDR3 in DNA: TGCGCCAGCAGCCAATCAGCCGACACTGAAGCTTTCTTT.

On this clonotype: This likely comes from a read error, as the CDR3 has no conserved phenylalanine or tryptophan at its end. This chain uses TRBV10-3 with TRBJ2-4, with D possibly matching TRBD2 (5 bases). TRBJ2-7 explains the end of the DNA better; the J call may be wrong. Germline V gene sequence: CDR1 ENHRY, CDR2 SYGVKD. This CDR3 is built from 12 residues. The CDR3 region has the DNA TGTGCCATCAGTGGGACTCCCTACGAGCAGTACCTC. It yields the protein CAISGTPYEQYL.

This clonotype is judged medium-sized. The CDR3, as DNA: TGTGCCAGCAGCGTAGTTCCCCCAGATACGCAGTATTTT. Residues: CASSVVPPDTQYF. This chain uses TRBV11-2 with TRBJ2-3; D unresolved. CDR1 is SGHAT and CDR2 is FQNNGV in the germline V gene. The CDR3 has 13 amino acids. V was shortened by 5 bases and J by 4 bases, with 10 bases between the two germline ends.

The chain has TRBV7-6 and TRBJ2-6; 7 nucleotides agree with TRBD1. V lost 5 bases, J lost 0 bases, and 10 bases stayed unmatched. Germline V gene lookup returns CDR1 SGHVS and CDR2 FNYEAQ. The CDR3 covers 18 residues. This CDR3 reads CASSPGTVTSSGANVLTF. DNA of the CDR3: TGTGCCAGCAGCCCGGGGACAGTCACTAGCTCTGGGGCCAACGTCCTGACTTTC.

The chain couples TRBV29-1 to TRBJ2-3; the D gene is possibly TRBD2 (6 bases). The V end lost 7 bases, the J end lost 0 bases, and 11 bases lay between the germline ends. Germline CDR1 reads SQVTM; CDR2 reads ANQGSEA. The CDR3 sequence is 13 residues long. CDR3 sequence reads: CSAESGSTDTQYF. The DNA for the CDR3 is TGCAGCGCCGAGAGCGGGAGCACAGATACGCAGTATTTT.

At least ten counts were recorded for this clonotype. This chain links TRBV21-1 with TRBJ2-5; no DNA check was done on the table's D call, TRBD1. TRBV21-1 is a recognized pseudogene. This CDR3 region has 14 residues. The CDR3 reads CASSNPDRAETQYF. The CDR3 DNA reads TGTGCCAGCAGCAATCCGGACAGGGCAGAGACCCAGTACTTC.

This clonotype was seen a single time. The CDR3 DNA sequence: TGTGCCAGCAAACACCTCTATAACAATGAGCAGTTCTTC. It translates to CASKHLYNNEQFF. This chain links TRBV7-2 with TRBJ2-1; D is uncertain. Trimming stripped 7 bases from V and 5 bases from J, with 12 bases between. CDR3 length: 13 amino acids. Germline values: CDR1 SGHTA, CDR2 FQGNSA.

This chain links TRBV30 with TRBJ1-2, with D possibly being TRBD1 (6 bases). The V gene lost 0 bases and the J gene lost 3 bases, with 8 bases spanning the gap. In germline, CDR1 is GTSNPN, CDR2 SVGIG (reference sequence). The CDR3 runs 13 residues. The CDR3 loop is CAWSVWGHYGYTF. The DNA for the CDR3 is TGTGCCTGGAGTGTTTGGGGGCACTATGGCTACACCTTC.

The CDR3 nucleotides are TGTGCCAGCAGTTTTTCCCTCGGGACTAGTAGCCCAGATACGCAGTATTTT. Encoded protein: CASSFSLGTSSPDTQYF. The rearrangement uses TRBV28 and TRBJ2-3; 8 bases line up with TRBD2. The CDR3 covers 17 residues. Germline values: CDR1 MDHEN, CDR2 SYDVKM. Trimming cost V 3 bases and J 4 bases; bases outside gene matches: 12. Looking up the rest from reference TRBV28 and TRBJ2-3 gives the full variable domain: DVKVTQSSRYLVKRTGEKVFLECVQDMDHENMFWYRQDPGLGLRLIYFSYDVKMKEKGDIPEGYSVSREKKERFSLILESASTNQTSMYLCASSFSLGTSSPDTQYFGPGTRLTVL.

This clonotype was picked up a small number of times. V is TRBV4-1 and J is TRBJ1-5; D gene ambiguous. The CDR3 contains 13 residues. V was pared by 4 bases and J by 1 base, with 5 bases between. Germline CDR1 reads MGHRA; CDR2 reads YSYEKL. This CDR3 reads CASSPPSNQPQHF. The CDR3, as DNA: TGCGCCAGCAGCCCCCCCAGCAATCAGCCCCAGCATTTT.

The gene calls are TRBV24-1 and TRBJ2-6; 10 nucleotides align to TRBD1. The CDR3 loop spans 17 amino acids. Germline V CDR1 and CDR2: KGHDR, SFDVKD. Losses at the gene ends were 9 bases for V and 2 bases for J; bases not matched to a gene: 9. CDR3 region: CATLEMTGGAGANVLTF. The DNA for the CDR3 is TGTGCCACCTTAGAGATGACAGGGGGCGCTGGGGCCAACGTCCTGACTTTC.

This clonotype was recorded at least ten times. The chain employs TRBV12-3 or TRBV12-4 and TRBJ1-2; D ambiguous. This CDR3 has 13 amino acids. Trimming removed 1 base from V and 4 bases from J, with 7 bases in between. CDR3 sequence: CASSLGGGYGYTF. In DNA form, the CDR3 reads TGTGCCAGCAGTTTAGGCGGAGGCTATGGCTACACCTTC.

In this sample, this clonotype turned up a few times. For the CDR3, the DNA is TGTGCCAGCAGTCCAGGACAGGGGGTAGACGAGCAGTACTTC. Its protein product is CASSPGQGVDEQYF. The V gene is TRBV12-3 or TRBV12-4, the J gene TRBJ2-7, with 10 bases lining up with TRBD1. This CDR3 is 14 amino acids long. The V segment lost 5 bases and the J segment 5 bases; nucleotides outside the gene matches: 6.

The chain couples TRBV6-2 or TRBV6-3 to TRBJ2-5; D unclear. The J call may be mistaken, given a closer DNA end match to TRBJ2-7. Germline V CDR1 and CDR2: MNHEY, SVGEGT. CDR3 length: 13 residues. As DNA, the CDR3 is TGTGCCAGCACAGGTTCTTCTGTCTACGAGCAGTACTTC. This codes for CASTGSSVYEQYF.

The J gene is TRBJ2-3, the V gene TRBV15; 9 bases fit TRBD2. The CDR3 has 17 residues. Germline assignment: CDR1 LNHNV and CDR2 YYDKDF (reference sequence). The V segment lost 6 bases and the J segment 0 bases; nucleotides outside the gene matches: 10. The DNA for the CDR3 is TGTGCCACCAGACGGCTAGCGGGGAGATCTAGCACAGATACGCAGTATTTT. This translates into CATRRLAGRSSTDTQYF.

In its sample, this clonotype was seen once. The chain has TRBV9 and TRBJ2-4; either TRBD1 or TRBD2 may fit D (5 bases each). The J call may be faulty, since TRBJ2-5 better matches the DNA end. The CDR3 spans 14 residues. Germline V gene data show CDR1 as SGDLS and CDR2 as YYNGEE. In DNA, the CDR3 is TGTGCCAGCAGCGGGGTGGGGGTGTTGGAGACCCAGTACTTC. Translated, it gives CASSGVGVLETQYF.

The CDR3 nucleotides are TGTGCCAGCAGCACACCGGGACCCCACTCTGGGGCCAACGTCCTGACTTTC. This sequence encodes CASSTPGPHSGANVLTF. V usage is TRBV13 and J usage is TRBJ2-6, with D possibly being TRBD1 or TRBD2 (5 bases each). Trimming took off 5 bases at V and 0 bases at J, with 14 bases between the two ends. From germline, CDR1 is PRHDT and CDR2 FYEKMQ (reference sequence). The CDR3 consists of 17 residues.

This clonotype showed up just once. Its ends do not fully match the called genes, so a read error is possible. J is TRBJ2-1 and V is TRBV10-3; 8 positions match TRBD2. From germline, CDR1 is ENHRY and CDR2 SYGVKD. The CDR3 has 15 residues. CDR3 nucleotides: TGTGCCATCAGTGGTAGGACTAGCTCCTACAAGGAGCAGTTCTTC. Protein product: CAISGRTSSYKEQFF.

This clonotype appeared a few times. This chain's CDR3 is CASSLLGEGTDTQYF. CDR3 bases: TGTGCCAGCAGCTTACTAGGGGAGGGCACAGATACGCAGTATTTT. The V call is TRBV7-2, the J call TRBJ2-3; possible D gene TRBD2, 6 bases. The CDR3 sequence is 15 residues long. The germline gives CDR1 SGHTA, CDR2 FQGNSA. V lost 2 bases and J 1 base, leaving 10 bases between the germline ends.

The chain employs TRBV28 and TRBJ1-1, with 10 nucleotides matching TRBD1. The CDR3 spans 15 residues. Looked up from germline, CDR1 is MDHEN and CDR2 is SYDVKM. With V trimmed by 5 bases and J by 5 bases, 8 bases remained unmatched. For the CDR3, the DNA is TGTGCCAGCAGTGAGAGGACAGGGGGACGAACTGAAGCTTTCTTT. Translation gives CASSERTGGRTEAFF.

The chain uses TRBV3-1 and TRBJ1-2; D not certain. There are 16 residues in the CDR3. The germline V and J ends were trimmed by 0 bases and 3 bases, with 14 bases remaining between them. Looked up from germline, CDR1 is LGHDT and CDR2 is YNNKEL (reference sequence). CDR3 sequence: CASSQDTGLADYGYTF. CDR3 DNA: TGTGCCAGCAGCCAAGATACGGGCCTGGCTGACTATGGCTACACCTTC. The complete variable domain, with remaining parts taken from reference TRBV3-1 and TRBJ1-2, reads DTAVSQTPKYLVTQMGNDKSIKCEQNLGHDTMYWYKQDSKKFLKIMFSYNNKELIINETVPNRFSPKSPDKAHLNLHINSLELGDSAVYFCASSQDTGLADYGYTFGSGTRLTVV.

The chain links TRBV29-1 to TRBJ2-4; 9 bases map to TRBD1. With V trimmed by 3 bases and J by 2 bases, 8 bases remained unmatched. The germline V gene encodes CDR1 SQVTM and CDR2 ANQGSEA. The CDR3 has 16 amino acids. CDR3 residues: CSVEALTGGPKNIQYF. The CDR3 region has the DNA TGCAGCGTTGAGGCCTTGACAGGGGGACCCAAAAACATTCAGTACTTC.